The following is a TCR beta chain sequence with its context. The data originate from a study of blood T cell repertoires in COVID-19. The overall study: Italy, Spain and the United States were the sources of the convalescent and acute COVID-19 samples. In each case, the material was cDNA or gDNA derived from T cells, B-cell-depleted T cells, or PBMCs.

As handled by the study authors: Reference gene primers were amplified, and this amplification served to estimate nucleated cell counts. TCRdb's table, derived via immunoSEQ multiplex PCR, lists solely in-frame clones and lacks some. Clone size and V and J calls were adopted from that table, with D and trimming inferred from the DNA. The repertoire holds about 54,000 clones, over 80% seen once, with 1.5% to 2% in the top ten. The CDR3 has 16 residues. V shed 4 bases, J shed 1 base, and the junction held 5 bases outside the gene matches. Germline V gene lookup returns CDR1 WNHNN and CDR2 SYGVQD (reference sequence).

Sequenced sample: peripheral blood. V and J are TRBV10-1 and TRBJ2-2; the match to TRBD2 covers 8 bases. The source is an older woman with acute or convalescent COVID-19. CDR3 in amino acids: CASSVGLAGNTGELFF. The CDR3 DNA sequence: TGCGCCAGCAGTGTTGGGCTAGCGGGGAACACCGGGGAGCTGTTTTTT.